The 9 T cell receptor beta chains listed next were all sequenced from one sample in a study of response to subunit inactivated influenza vaccine (dated by TCRdb to between 2017 and 2018). Library method: RT-PCR. The run used an Illumina HiSeq 2500. TCRdb redid the processing of the public reads, applying fastp at Q25 and MiXCR, and retained in-frame beta chains. Every distinct CDR3 protein forms one entry, paired with its most common genes and DNA. In all, the sample holds 700,000 to 900,000 distinct CDR3 sequences, and over 20% of those were seen once. The biggest ten clones account for roughly a tenth of the sample. This material consisted of PBMCs from blood, taken about 5 days after vaccination. Source of these receptors: a man aged 45-60 years who received an inactivated influenza vaccine. Donor details come from another sample of the same person, matched by shared clones.

This clonotype was detected a few times. The chain links TRBV10-3 to TRBJ2-7; D possibly corresponds to TRBD1 (5 bases). CDR1 is ENHRY, CDR2 SYGVKD, per germline. The CDR3 runs to 13 residues. Trimming pared 6 bases from V and 2 bases from J, leaving 11 bases between. Written as DNA, the CDR3 is TGTGCCATCAGATCTGACAGTACCTACGAGCAGTACTTC. It codes for CAIRSDSTYEQYF.

The table lists this clonotype with many counts. The chain combines TRBV7-9 with TRBJ2-3; 10 positions match TRBD2. The CDR3 spans 16 residues. CDR1 and CDR2 from the germline V gene are SEHNR and FQNEAQ (reference sequence). Trimming took 4 bases from V and 4 from J; bases not matched to a gene: 8. The CDR3 DNA is TGTGCCAGCAGCTCGCGGGCTAGCGGGAGACCAGATACGCAGTATTTT. This gives the protein CASSSRASGRPDTQYF.

This clonotype came up a few times. The chain couples TRBV18 to TRBJ2-1, with 7 nucleotides matching TRBD2. Germline trimming cut 0 bases from V and 6 bases from J; bases unmatched to any gene: 5. The CDR3 runs to 15 residues. Germline-derived CDR1 and CDR2 are KGHSH and LQKENI. The CDR3 here is CASSPPSGGGNEQFF. In DNA form, the CDR3 reads TGTGCCAGCTCACCACCCTCCGGCGGGGGCAATGAGCAGTTCTTC.

The J gene is TRBJ2-1, the V gene TRBV7-2; 11 positions match TRBD2. There are 15 residues in the CDR3. Trimming cost V 1 base and J 9 bases; bases outside gene matches: 5. Germline-derived CDR1 and CDR2 are SGHTA and FQGNSA. The CDR3 reads CASSLGASGRIEQFF. The CDR3 DNA sequence: TGTGCCAGCAGCTTAGGGGCTAGCGGGAGGATTGAGCAGTTCTTC. Complete variable domain (other parts from reference TRBV7-2 and TRBJ2-1): GAGVSQSPSNKVTEKGKDVELRCDPISGHTALYWYRQSLGQGLEFLIYFQGNSAPDKSGLPSDRFSAERTGGSVSTLTIQRTQQEDSAVYLCASSLGASGRIEQFFGPGTRLTVL.

This clonotype appeared many times. The J gene is TRBJ2-3, the V gene TRBV20-1; D is uncertain. Between the trimmed V and J ends, which lost 0 bases and 5 bases, there was a span of 12 bases. Germline V gene data show CDR1 as DFQATT and CDR2 as SNEGSKA (reference sequence). This CDR3 has 14 residues. The CDR3 DNA sequence: TGCAGTGCTAGAGAGGCCCCAATAGGAGATACGCAGTATTTT. Its protein is CSAREAPIGDTQYF.

The CDR3 protein is CASRAGTPPYEQYF. The CDR3 nucleotides read TGTGCCAGCAGAGCCGGGACACCTCCCTACGAGCAGTACTTC. The gene calls are TRBV2 and TRBJ2-7; a weak D match, TRBD1 (6 bases). V shed 6 bases and J shed 2 bases, with 14 bases lying between them. The V gene's germline CDR1 is SNHLY and CDR2 FYNNEI. CDR3 length equals 14 residues.

The rearrangement uses TRBV28 and TRBJ2-1; 7 bases map to TRBD2. The trim removed 1 base at V and 3 bases at J, leaving 6 bases unmatched. The CDR3 is 16 residues long. Germline V gene lookup returns CDR1 MDHEN and CDR2 SYDVKM. Here the CDR3 DNA reads TGTGCCAGCAGTTTATCGGGGGGTGTTTTCTACAATGAGCAGTTCTTC. Encoded protein: CASSLSGGVFYNEQFF.

In nucleotides, the CDR3 is TGCGCCAGCAGCCAAGAGGGACAGGGAGGCTATGGCTACACCTTC. Amino acids: CASSQEGQGGYGYTF. The rearrangement links TRBV4-1 to TRBJ1-2, with 9 bases matching TRBD1. V was clipped by 0 bases and J by 4 bases; unmatched bases: 3. The CDR3 covers 15 residues. Germline lookup yields CDR1 MGHRA and CDR2 YSYEKL.

This clonotype showed up just a few times. The rearrangement joins TRBV4-3 to TRBJ2-7; D ambiguous. The CDR3 extends over 14 amino acids. The germline CDR1 and CDR2 sequences are LGHNA and YSLEER. Trimming cost V 0 bases and J 3 bases, with 9 bases left between them. CDR3 protein: CASSQEIVNYEQYF. DNA for the CDR3: TGCGCCAGCAGCCAAGAGATAGTTAACTACGAGCAGTACTTC.